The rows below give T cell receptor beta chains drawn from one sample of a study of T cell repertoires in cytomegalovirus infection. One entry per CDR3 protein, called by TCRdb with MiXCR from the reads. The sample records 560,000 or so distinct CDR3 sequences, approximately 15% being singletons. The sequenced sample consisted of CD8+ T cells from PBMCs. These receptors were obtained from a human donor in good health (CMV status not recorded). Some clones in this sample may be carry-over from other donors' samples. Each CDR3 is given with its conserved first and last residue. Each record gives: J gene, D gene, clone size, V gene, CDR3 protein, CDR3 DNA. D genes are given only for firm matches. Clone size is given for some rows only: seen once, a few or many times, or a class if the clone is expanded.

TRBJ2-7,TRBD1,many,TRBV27,CASRLGQGTYEQYF,TGTGCCAGCCGCCTGGGACAGGGGACCTACGAGCAGTACTTC
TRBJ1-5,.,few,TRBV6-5,CASSYRGGRQPQHF,TGTGCCAGCAGTTACCGAGGAGGACGGCAGCCCCAGCATTTT
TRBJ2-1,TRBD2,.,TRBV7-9,CASSFAGGRDYNEQFF,TGTGCCAGCAGCTTCGCCGGCGGGAGGGATTACAATGAGCAGTTCTTC
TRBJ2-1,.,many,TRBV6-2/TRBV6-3,CASSYLLTIIEQFF,TGTGCCAGCAGTTACCTCCTGACTATTATTGAGCAGTTCTTC
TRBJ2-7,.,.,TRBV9,CASSADSHEQYF,TGTGCCAGCAGCGCCGACAGCCACGAGCAGTACTTC
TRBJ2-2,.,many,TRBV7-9,CASGPPLGRANTGELFF,TGTGCCAGCGGCCCGCCTCTTGGACGGGCGAACACCGGGGAGCTGTTTTTT
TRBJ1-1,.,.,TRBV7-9,CATDGGTEAFF,TGTGCCACCGACGGAGGTACTGAAGCTTTCTTT
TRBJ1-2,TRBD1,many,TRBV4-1,CASSQGVPGQGTRRGYTF,TGCGCCAGCAGCCAAGGAGTACCGGGACAGGGTACTCGGAGAGGCTACACCTTC
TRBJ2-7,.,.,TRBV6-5,CASSYSRVDSYEQYF,TGTGCCAGCAGTTATTCCCGGGTCGACTCCTACGAGCAGTACTTC
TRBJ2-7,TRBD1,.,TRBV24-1,CATSDSKPGTEYEQYF,TGTGCCACCAGTGATTCGAAGCCCGGGACAGAGTACGAGCAGTACTTC
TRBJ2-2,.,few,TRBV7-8,CASSLEAGPTGELFF,TGTGCCAGCAGCTTAGAAGCGGGTCCCACCGGGGAGCTGTTTTTT
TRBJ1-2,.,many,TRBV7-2,CASRRPSGAGGYTF,TGTGCCAGCAGACGCCCGTCGGGGGCCGGTGGCTACACCTTC
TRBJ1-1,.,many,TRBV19,CASSIALRGHTEAFF,TGTGCCAGTAGTATAGCGTTAAGGGGCCACACTGAAGCTTTCTTT
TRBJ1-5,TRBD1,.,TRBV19,CATRDRVNQPQHF,TGTGCCACCCGGGACAGGGTCAATCAGCCCCAGCATTTT
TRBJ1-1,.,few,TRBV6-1,CASSERGAAQNTEAFF,TGTGCCAGCAGTGAAAGGGGGGCAGCCCAGAACACTGAAGCTTTCTTT
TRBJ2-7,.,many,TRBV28,CASSLPKQTASYEQYF,TGTGCCAGCAGTTTACCGAAACAGACAGCCTCCTACGAGCAGTACTTC
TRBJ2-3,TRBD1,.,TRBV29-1,CSVTGTGTDTQYF,TGCAGCGTCACCGGGACAGGCACAGATACGCAGTATTTT
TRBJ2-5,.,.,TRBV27,CASSHPSDRVQETQYF,TGTGCCAGCAGTCATCCCTCGGACAGAGTCCAAGAGACCCAGTACTTC
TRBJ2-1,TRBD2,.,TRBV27,CASSFGLVADEQFF,TGTGCCAGCAGTTTCGGACTAGTAGCTGATGAGCAGTTCTTC
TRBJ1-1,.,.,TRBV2,CASPTGTEAFF,TGTGCCAGTCCTACCGGGACTGAAGCTTTCTTT
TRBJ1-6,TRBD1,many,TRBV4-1,CASSLEPGQGNSPLHF,TGCGCCAGCAGCCTAGAACCGGGACAGGGTAATTCACCCCTCCACTTT
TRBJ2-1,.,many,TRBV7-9,CALQQEQFF,TGTGCTCTCCAGCAGGAGCAGTTCTTC
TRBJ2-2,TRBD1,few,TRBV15,CATSRVGPFTGVTGELFF,TGTGCCACCAGCAGAGTGGGCCCTTTTACAGGGGTCACCGGGGAGCTGTTTTTT
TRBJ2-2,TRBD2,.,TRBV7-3,CASSLIYGGATGELFF,TGTGCCAGCAGCCTCATTTACGGGGGGGCGACCGGGGAGCTGTTTTTT
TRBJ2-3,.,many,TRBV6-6,CASSSLLSGTVTDTQYF,TGTGCCAGCAGTTCACTCTTGAGCGGGACAGTAACAGATACGCAGTATTTT
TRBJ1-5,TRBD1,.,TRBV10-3,CAISELPGQGRSNQPQHF,TGTGCCATCAGTGAGTTGCCAGGACAGGGCCGTAGCAATCAGCCCCAGCATTTT
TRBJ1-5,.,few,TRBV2,CASSQLARGPEGYSNQPQHF,TGTGCCAGCAGCCAGCTGGCTCGTGGCCCCGAAGGATATAGCAATCAGCCCCAGCATTTT
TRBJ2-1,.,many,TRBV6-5,CASSYSRVAPYNEQFF,TGTGCCAGCAGTTACTCGAGAGTGGCGCCCTACAATGAGCAGTTCTTC
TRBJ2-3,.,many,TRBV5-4,CASSLKRVEDTQYF,TGTGCCAGCAGCTTGAAGCGCGTCGAGGATACGCAGTATTTT
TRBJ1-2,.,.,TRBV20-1,CSASAGTETNYGYTF,TGCAGTGCTAGTGCCGGGACGGAGACTAACTATGGCTACACCTTC
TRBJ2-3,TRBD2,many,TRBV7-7,CASSLRTSENHRGTDTQYF,TGTGCTAGCAGCTTGAGGACTAGCGAGAATCACCGGGGCACAGATACGCAGTATTTT
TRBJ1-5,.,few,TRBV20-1,CSARDWEGDSNQPQHF,TGCAGTGCTAGAGATTGGGAGGGGGATAGCAATCAGCCCCAGCATTTT
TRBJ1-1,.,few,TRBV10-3,CAISGVDTEAFF,TGTGCCATCAGTGGAGTGGACACTGAAGCTTTCTTT
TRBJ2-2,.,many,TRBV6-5,CASSWAEDTGELFF,TGTGCCAGCAGTTGGGCTGAGGACACCGGGGAGCTGTTTTTT
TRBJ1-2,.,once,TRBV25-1,CVSSGVTGKRYYGYTF,TGTGTCAGCAGTGGAGTAACAGGGAAAAGGTACTATGGCTACACCTTC
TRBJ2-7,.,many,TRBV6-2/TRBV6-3,CASRADGWSYEQYF,TGTGCCAGCCGCGCCGATGGGTGGTCCTACGAGCAGTACTTC
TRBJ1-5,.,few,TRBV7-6,CASSLGAGTSNQPQHF,TGTGCCAGCAGCTTGGGGGCAGGGACTAGCAATCAGCCCCAGCATTTT
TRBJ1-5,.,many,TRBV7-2,CASSFSWQGNQPQHF,TGTGCCAGCAGCTTTAGCTGGCAAGGGAATCAGCCCCAGCATTTT
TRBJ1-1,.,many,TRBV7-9,CASSLGRGGGLNTEAFF,TGTGCCAGCAGCTTAGGAAGGGGGGGAGGACTGAACACTGAAGCTTTCTTT
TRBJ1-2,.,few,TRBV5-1,CASSGEGTVRSYTF,TGCGCCAGCAGCGGGGAGGGTACGGTGAGGAGCTACACCTTC
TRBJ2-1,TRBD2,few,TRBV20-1,CSASILAGGPREQFF,TGCAGTGCTAGTATACTAGCGGGAGGGCCAAGGGAGCAGTTCTTC
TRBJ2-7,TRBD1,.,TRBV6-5,CASSTQGNRYEQYF,TGTGCCAGCAGCACACAGGGGAATCGGTACGAGCAGTACTTC
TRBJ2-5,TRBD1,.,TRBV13,CASSSRDRGRETQYF,TGTGCCAGCAGCTCGAGGGACAGGGGGCGAGAGACCCAGTACTTC
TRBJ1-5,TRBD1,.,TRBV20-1,CSARVRGLNQPQHF,TGCAGTGCTAGGGTCAGGGGGCTAAATCAGCCCCAGCATTTT
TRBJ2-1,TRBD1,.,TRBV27,CASSLWAGGNEQFF,TGTGCCAGCAGTTTATGGGCAGGGGGCAATGAGCAGTTCTTC
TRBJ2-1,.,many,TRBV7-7,CASSLGAGSSYNEQFF,TGTGCCAGCAGCTTAGGGGCAGGGAGCTCCTACAATGAGCAGTTCTTC
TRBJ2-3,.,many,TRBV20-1,CSASGTTDTQYF,TGCAGTGCAAGTGGGACCACAGATACGCAGTATTTT
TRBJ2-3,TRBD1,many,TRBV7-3,CASSFGTGFTDTQYF,TGTGCCAGCAGCTTCGGGACAGGGTTCACAGATACGCAGTATTTT
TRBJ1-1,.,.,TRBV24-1,CATRAGGEAFF,TGTGCCACTCGCGCCGGGGGTGAAGCTTTCTTT
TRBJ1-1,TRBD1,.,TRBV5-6,CASSQTGTVTEAFF,TGTGCCAGCAGCCAGACCGGGACAGTGACTGAAGCTTTCTTT
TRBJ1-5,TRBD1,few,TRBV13,CASSLGQGNHQPQHF,TGTGCCAGCAGCTTAGGACAGGGGAACCATCAGCCCCAGCATTTT
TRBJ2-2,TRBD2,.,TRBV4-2,CASSETSGTGELFF,TGTGCCAGCAGCGAGACTAGCGGCACCGGGGAGCTGTTTTTT
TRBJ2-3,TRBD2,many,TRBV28,CASSLWGGLEVTDTQYF,TGTGCCAGCAGTTTATGGGGAGGGCTCGAAGTTACAGATACGCAGTATTTT
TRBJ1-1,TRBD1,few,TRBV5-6,CASSRPQGGEAFF,TGTGCCAGCAGTCGCCCCCAGGGGGGTGAAGCTTTCTTT
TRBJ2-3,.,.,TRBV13,CASSLTRGRTDTQYF,TGTGCCAGCAGCTTAACGAGGGGGAGGACAGATACGCAGTATTTT
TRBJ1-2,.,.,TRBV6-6,CASRGGGVGYGYTF,TGTGCCAGCAGGGGTGGTGGGGTCGGCTATGGCTACACCTTC
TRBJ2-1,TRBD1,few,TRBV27,CASSGPGQKNEQFF,TGTGCCAGCAGCGGACCGGGACAGAAAAATGAGCAGTTCTTC
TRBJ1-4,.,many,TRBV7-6,CASSLTAGPRSEKLFF,TGTGCCAGCAGCTTAACCGCCGGGCCCAGGAGCGAAAAACTGTTTTTT
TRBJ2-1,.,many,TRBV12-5,CASGLSYNEQFF,TGCGCCAGCGGACTCTCCTACAATGAGCAGTTCTTC
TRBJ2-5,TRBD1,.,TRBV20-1,CSATIRTGIYETQYF,TGCAGTGCTACGATCCGGACAGGGATTTATGAGACCCAGTACTTC